Detailed here is one T cell receptor (beta chain). The data were taken from a study of OX40 agonist ivuxolimab in advanced cancers. In the study overall: Eligibility rules accepted prior anti-PD-1, anti-PD-L1 or anti-CTLA-4 therapy, and 40% to 50% had some.

Sequenced by immunoSEQ multiplex PCR; TCRdb stores in-frame clones only, minus some. In the table there are tens of thousands of clones, roughly four fifths of which are singletons. Patients with a history of autoimmune disease or on systemic immunosuppression were excluded. The ends were cut back, 0 bases at V and 7 bases at J, with 14 bases in the middle. The CDR3 spans 14 residues. The germline V gene has CDR1 SGHDT and CDR2 YYEEEE. The rearrangement uses TRBV5-6 and TRBJ2-7; D is possibly TRBD1 (6 bases). The clonotype originates from an adult with an advanced solid tumor such as melanoma, head and neck, liver or kidney cancer. Source: CD4+ or CD8+ T cells sorted from blood, taken in a trial of the OX40 agonist ivuxolimab. In nucleotides, the CDR3 is TGTGCCAGCAGCTTGGTCCAGAGGGGGATAGAGCAGTACTTC. It translates to CASSLVQRGIEQYF.